The 20 T cell receptor beta chains below were found in one sample sequenced in a study of shared clonotypes between healthy human individuals. The data were produced by immunoSEQ multiplex PCR, yet TCRdb's version contains in-frame clones alone and is incomplete. The profile shows about 2.2 million clones, 85% to 95% of them singletons. Naive CD8 cells were CD45RO-negative, positively selected for CCR7, excluding terminally differentiated effector memory CD45RA+ cells. Sequencing used naive CD8+ T cells from PBMCs. The receptors originated from a man aged 18 to 35 in good health. Some clones in this sample may be carry-over from other donors' samples.

This chain uses TRBV29-1 with TRBJ2-3; D is uncertain. The germline CDR1 and CDR2 sequences are SQVTM and ANQGSEA. The V end lost 5 bases, the J end lost 0 bases, and 6 bases lay between the germline ends. CDR3 length: 12 residues. CDR3 coding DNA: TGCAGCGTTCACTCTAGCACAGATACGCAGTATTTT. Translation: CSVHSSTDTQYF.

The gene calls are TRBV25-1 and TRBJ2-1; tentative D call: TRBD2 (6 bases). The V end lost 6 bases, the J end lost 3 bases, and 9 bases lay between the germline ends. Germline V lookup: CDR1 MGHDK, CDR2 SYGVNS. The CDR3 length is 13 residues. The CDR3 nucleotides read TGTGCCAGCAGCGGACTAAGCTACAATGAGCAGTTCTTC. It specifies CASSGLSYNEQFF.

V usage is TRBV28 and J usage is TRBJ1-5; D perhaps matches TRBD1 (6 bases). V gave up 6 bases and J gave up 7 bases, with 22 bases separating them. From germline, CDR1 is MDHEN and CDR2 SYDVKM. This CDR3 contains 16 residues. The CDR3 DNA reads TGTGCCAGCAGATCGACTCAGGGAGGGGGAAGGCAGCCCCAGCATTTT. Protein product: CASRSTQGGGRQPQHF.

This chain links TRBV7-9 with TRBJ2-3; tentatively, D is TRBD2 (6 bases). This CDR3 contains 13 residues. The germline gives CDR1 SEHNR, CDR2 FQNEAQ (reference sequence). Trimming left V 5 bases short and J 4 bases short, with 10 bases between. The CDR3 is CASSPPGADTQYF. The CDR3 DNA reads as TGTGCCAGCAGCCCCCCGGGAGCAGATACGCAGTATTTT.

J is TRBJ2-1 and V is TRBV11-2; D is ambiguous. Germline V gives CDR1 SGHAT, CDR2 FQNNGV. Trimming cost V 2 bases and J 7 bases, with 3 bases left between them. The CDR3 is made up of 11 amino acids. The DNA for the CDR3 is TGTGCCAGCAGCTTACAAAATGAGCAGTTCTTC. Residues: CASSLQNEQFF.

In DNA, the CDR3 is TGCGCCAGCAGCTTGTTACGCACGGATGAAGCTTTCTTT. It codes for CASSLLRTDEAFF. This chain connects TRBV5-1 to TRBJ1-1; D is undetermined. This CDR3 comprises 13 residues. The V gene's germline CDR1 is SGHRS and CDR2 YFSETQ. Trimming removed 1 base from V and 7 bases from J, with 11 bases in between. The full variable domain, in which reference TRBV5-1 and TRBJ1-1 provide the parts outside the CDR3, is KAGVTQTPRYLIKTRGQQVTLSCSPISGHRSVSWYQQTPGQGLQFLFEYFSETQRNKGNFPGRFSGRQFSNSRSEMNVSTLELGDSALYLCASSLLRTDEAFFGQGTRLTVV.

This clone was found once. The rearrangement uses TRBV6-6 and TRBJ1-4, with 8 bases lining up with TRBD1. The CDR3 sequence is 15 residues long. V lost 9 bases to trimming and J lost 7 bases; unmatched junction nucleotides: 13. Germline assignment: CDR1 MNHNY and CDR2 SVGAGI (reference sequence). In DNA form, the CDR3 reads TGTGCCAGTCGGATCTGGGCAGGGGGCTTTGAAAAACTGTTTTTT. It yields the protein CASRIWAGGFEKLFF.

This chain joins TRBV4-1 and TRBJ2-1; maybe TRBD1 (6 bases). The V gene's germline CDR1 is MGHRA and CDR2 YSYEKL. Trimming shortened V by 5 bases and J by 5 bases, and 16 bases separated the two germline ends. The CDR3 has 15 residues. In DNA form, the CDR3 reads TGCGCCAGCAGCGAACAGGGAATTACGGACAATGAGCAGTTCTTC. This gives the protein CASSEQGITDNEQFF.

The chain couples TRBV7-2 to TRBJ2-1; possibly TRBD2 for D (6 bases). The CDR3 spans 13 residues. Looked up from germline, CDR1 is SGHTA and CDR2 is FQGNSA. The V end lost 8 bases, the J end lost 3 bases, and 11 bases lay between the germline ends. DNA of the CDR3: TGTGCCAGCCCTAGCGATAACTACAATGAGCAGTTCTTC. Its protein is CASPSDNYNEQFF.

The genes are TRBV28 and TRBJ2-1; TRBD2 might be the D (5 bases). The V gene lost 7 bases and the J gene lost 4 bases, with 17 bases spanning the gap. This CDR3 spans 15 amino acids. The germline CDR1 and CDR2 sequences are MDHEN and SYDVKM. This chain's CDR3 is CASISTGSWYNEQFF. The CDR3, as DNA: TGTGCCAGCATCTCGACTGGGAGTTGGTACAATGAGCAGTTCTTC.

The sample holds one count of this clone. The chain uses TRBV28 and TRBJ2-1; D gene unclear. Germline CDR1 is MDHEN and CDR2 is SYDVKM. V shed 6 bases and J shed 6 bases, with 12 bases lying between them. The length of the CDR3 is 13 residues. The CDR3: CASSPGAINEQFF. The CDR3 bases are TGTGCCAGCAGCCCCGGAGCTATCAATGAGCAGTTCTTC.

The chain couples TRBV14 to TRBJ1-4; D perhaps matches TRBD1 (6 bases). Trimming removed 3 bases from V and 6 bases from J, with 11 bases in between. There are 14 residues in the CDR3. Germline lookup yields CDR1 SGHDN and CDR2 FVKESK. The CDR3 region is CASSQQGWDEKLFF. Written as DNA, the CDR3 is TGTGCCAGCAGCCAGCAGGGGTGGGATGAAAAACTGTTTTTT.

V gene TRBV5-6 combines with J gene TRBJ1-2; a possible D gene is TRBD1 (5 bases). V was pared by 5 bases and J by 2 bases, with 13 bases between. CDR1 is SGHDT, CDR2 YYEEEE, per germline. CDR3 size: 14 residues. DNA for the CDR3: TGTGCCAGCAGGTTCACAGGCGTCAACTATGGCTACACCTTC. Protein product: CASRFTGVNYGYTF.

The chain combines TRBV29-1 with TRBJ2-7, with 8 bases matching TRBD2. The germline CDR1 and CDR2 sequences are SQVTM and ANQGSEA. Trimming removed 1 base from V and 3 bases from J; junction bases left unmatched: 8. There are 15 residues in the CDR3. Here the CDR3 reads CSVEGLARGGYEQYF. The CDR3 bases are TGCAGCGTTGAAGGACTAGCGAGAGGGGGCTACGAGCAGTACTTC.

V is TRBV28 and J is TRBJ2-7; 8 nucleotides match TRBD2. Per the germline V gene, CDR1 is MDHEN and CDR2 is SYDVKM. CDR3 size: 13 residues. V was clipped by 11 bases and J by 5 bases; unmatched bases: 11. The CDR3 loop is CAGIAGSGNEQYF. The CDR3 region has the DNA TGTGCCGGTATAGCGGGATCGGGGAACGAGCAGTACTTC.

This rearrangement joins TRBV19 to TRBJ1-1; possible D gene TRBD1, 5 bases. The CDR3 is made up of 12 amino acids. V dropped 3 bases and J dropped 7 bases, with 9 bases sitting between them. Germline lookup yields CDR1 LNHDA and CDR2 SQIVND (reference sequence). The CDR3 protein is CASSMGRIEAFF. CDR3 in DNA: TGTGCCAGTAGTATGGGGCGGATTGAAGCTTTCTTT.

About this clone: Being one base from a much bigger clone, this may be a read error. The chain uses TRBV5-6 and TRBJ2-7; D remains ambiguous. This CDR3 has 11 residues. Germline lookup yields CDR1 SGHDT and CDR2 YYEEEE. Trimming took off 4 bases at V and 3 bases at J, with 5 bases between the two ends. CDR3 nucleotide sequence: TGTGCCAGCAGCGTAAACTACGAGCAGTACTTC. This gives the protein CASSVNYEQYF.

V usage is TRBV19 and J usage is TRBJ2-3; D not certain. V lost 8 bases, J lost 4 bases, and 7 bases lay in between. Germline values: CDR1 LNHDA, CDR2 SQIVND (reference sequence). CDR3 length equals 11 residues. The CDR3 sequence: CASQWADTQYF. CDR3 nucleotides: TGTGCCAGTCAGTGGGCAGATACGCAGTATTTT. The full variable domain, completed using reference TRBV19 and TRBJ2-3, is DGGITQSPKYLFRKEGQNVTLSCEQNLNHDAMYWYRQDPGQGLRLIYYSQIVNDFQKGDIAEGYSVSREKKESFPLTVTSAQKNPTAFYLCASQWADTQYFGPGTRLTVL.

The genes are TRBV27 and TRBJ2-1; D is perhaps TRBD1 or TRBD2 (7 bases each). Germline-derived CDR1 and CDR2 are MNHEY and SMNVEV (reference sequence). V gave up 4 bases and J gave up 1 base, with 11 bases separating them. The CDR3 loop spans 15 amino acids. Here the CDR3 reads CASSSQGGSYNEQFF. In nucleotides, the CDR3 is TGTGCCAGCAGTTCCCAGGGGGGGTCCTACAATGAGCAGTTCTTC.

The count of this clone is one. In nucleotides, the CDR3 is TGCGCCAGCAGCCAAGAGGGCGGGGCCGGGAACACTGAAGCTTTCTTT. This translates into CASSQEGGAGNTEAFF. This sequence joins TRBV4-1 and TRBJ1-1; tentatively, D is TRBD1 (5 bases). CDR1 MGHRA and CDR2 YSYEKL come from the germline V gene. There are 16 residues in the CDR3. V was trimmed by 0 bases and J by 1 base, leaving 12 bases between them.